This note documents a single TCR beta chain sequence. The data originate from a study of T cell responses to AZD1222 COVID-19 vaccine. Some clones are missing from TCRdb's copy, which holds only in-frame ones; the method was immunoSEQ multiplex PCR. The data hold approximately 140,000 clones, with 85% to 90% observed a single time. Germline V gene data show CDR1 as MDHEN and CDR2 as SYDVKM. The CDR3 extends over 15 amino acids. With 5 bases removed from V and 0 bases from J, the gap between germline ends came to 13 bases. Material: peripheral blood, obtained 28 days after the second AZD1222 dose. The receptor was derived from an adult who received the AZD1222 COVID-19 vaccine. The chain links TRBV28 to TRBJ1-1; D is ambiguous. The DNA for the CDR3 is TGTGCCAGCAGTCCGATTTGGTCCATGAACACTGAAGCTTTCTTT. Encoded protein: CASSPIWSMNTEAFF.